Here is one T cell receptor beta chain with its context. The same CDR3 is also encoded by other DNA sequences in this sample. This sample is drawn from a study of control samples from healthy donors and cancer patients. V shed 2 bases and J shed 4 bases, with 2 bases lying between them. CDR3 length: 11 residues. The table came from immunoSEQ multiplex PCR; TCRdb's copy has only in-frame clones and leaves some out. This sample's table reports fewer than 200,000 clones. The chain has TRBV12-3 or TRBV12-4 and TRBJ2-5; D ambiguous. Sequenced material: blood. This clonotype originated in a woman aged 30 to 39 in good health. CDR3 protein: CASSLRETQYF. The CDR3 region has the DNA TGTGCCAGCAGTTTACGAGAGACCCAGTACTTC.